These 23 T cell receptor beta chains share one sample of origin, sequenced in a study of PD-L1 blockade in urothelial cancer (TCRdb year 2017). The time point label, as the study defines it: pretreatment peripheral blood. The method behind the library was the immunoSEQ multiplex PCR assay. This is the immuneACCESS table as TCRdb keeps it, with only in-frame sequences that have V and J called. A part of the clones is gone; compared with another copy, unresolved V genes explain less than half, and the rest is unexplained. For this sample the table gives 70,000 to 90,000 clones, of which over 65% were detected only once. 14% of the sample is taken by the ten largest. Specimen: PBMCs, collected around atezolizumab (anti-PD-L1) treatment. The receptors here all came from a man in his fifties or sixties with urothelial cancer.

Only one count was recorded for this clone. The chain combines TRBV10-3 with TRBJ2-5, with a possible D match to TRBD1 (5 bases). Germline CDR1 and CDR2: ENHRY and SYGVKD. CDR3 length: 14 amino acids. Trimming shortened V by 0 bases and J by 8 bases, and 13 bases separated the two germline ends. The DNA of the CDR3 is TGTGCCATCAGTGAGTCTATTCAACAGGCCACCCAGTACTTC. Its protein product is CAISESIQQATQYF.

This chain connects TRBV11-3 to TRBJ2-7; D call uncertain. Trimming removed 1 base at V and 1 base at J, with 11 bases between. CDR1 and CDR2 (germline): SGHNT, YENEEA. The CDR3 consists of 15 residues. Written as DNA, the CDR3 is TGTGCCAGCAGCTTAGTGTACACGACTTCCTACGAGCAGTACTTC. It yields the protein CASSLVYTTSYEQYF.

The V call is TRBV15, the J call TRBJ2-4; 7 bases align to TRBD1. Per the germline V gene, CDR1 is LNHNV and CDR2 is YYDKDF (reference sequence). The length of the CDR3 is 14 residues. The V segment lost 3 bases and the J segment 3 bases; nucleotides outside the gene matches: 2. This CDR3 reads CATSSDRVKNIQYF. The CDR3 coding sequence is TGTGCCACCAGCAGTGACAGGGTCAAAAACATTCAGTACTTC.

The chain uses TRBV7-9 and TRBJ1-2; 8 bases map to TRBD1. Germline V gene data show CDR1 as SEHNR and CDR2 as FQNEAQ (reference sequence). This CDR3 region has 15 residues. V shed 0 bases and J 7 bases; nucleotides not matched to a gene: 7. CDR3 DNA sequence: TGTGCCAGCAGCTTAGCTGCAGGGGGCGCGAGTGGCTACACCTTC. Translated: CASSLAAGGASGYTF.

This chain links TRBV2 with TRBJ2-1, with TRBD2 matching over 11 bases. The V segment lost 5 bases and the J segment 6 bases; nucleotides outside the gene matches: 6. CDR3 length equals 15 residues. Germline V gene data show CDR1 as SNHLY and CDR2 as FYNNEI. The CDR3 loop is CASSLTSGTVNEQFF. For the CDR3, the DNA is TGTGCCAGCAGTCTGACTAGCGGGACTGTCAATGAGCAGTTCTTC.

The chain recombines TRBV4-3 with TRBJ1-4; 8 nucleotides align to TRBD1. The CDR3 covers 15 residues. Looked up from germline, CDR1 is LGHNA and CDR2 is YSLEER. V lost 0 bases to trimming and J lost 8 bases; unmatched junction nucleotides: 5. The CDR3 loop reads CASSQEPTGVEKLFF. DNA for the CDR3: TGCGCCAGCAGCCAAGAACCGACAGGGGTCGAAAAACTGTTTTTT.

The chain recombines TRBV6-6 with TRBJ1-5; D perhaps matches TRBD1 (5 bases). V was clipped by 5 bases and J by 0 bases, with 8 bases between them. Germline-derived CDR1 and CDR2 are MNHNY and SVGAGI (reference sequence). The CDR3 is 14 residues long. CDR3 DNA: TGTGCCAGCAGTCAAAGGGGTAGCAATCAGCCCCAGCATTTT. As protein: CASSQRGSNQPQHF.

The V and J genes are TRBV4-3 and TRBJ2-1; TRBD2 might be the D (5 bases). The germline gives CDR1 LGHNA, CDR2 YSLEER. There are 14 residues in the CDR3. Trimming stripped 0 bases from V and 6 bases from J, with 9 bases between. This CDR3 is CASSQEASFNEQFF. Written as DNA, the CDR3 is TGCGCCAGCAGCCAAGAAGCTAGCTTCAATGAGCAGTTCTTC.

The CDR3 coding sequence is TGTGCCAGCAGCTTAGTAGGTGGGAGAGGCAATGAGCAGTTCTTC. Translating gives CASSLVGGRGNEQFF. The chain couples TRBV7-2 to TRBJ2-1; TRBD2 is a possible D gene (5 bases). The CDR3 loop spans 15 amino acids. CDR1 is SGHTA, CDR2 FQGNSA, per germline. The V end was cut by 1 base, the J end by 6 bases, with 13 bases between.

The V call is TRBV7-2, the J call TRBJ2-2; tentative D call: TRBD2 (5 bases). The CDR3 is 17 amino acids. V gave up 0 bases and J gave up 3 bases, with 14 bases separating them. Germline assignment: CDR1 SGHTA and CDR2 FQGNSA. In nucleotides, the CDR3 is TGTGCCAGCAGCTTAGCCCGCGGGTCTCGGGACACCGGGGAGCTGTTTTTT. It is translated as CASSLARGSRDTGELFF.

The chain is built from TRBV2 and TRBJ1-1; D not resolved. Trimming shortened V by 7 bases and J by 1 base, and 7 bases separated the two germline ends. CDR1 and CDR2 (germline): SNHLY, FYNNEI. The CDR3 has 12 residues. CDR3 in amino acids: CASKRANTEAFF. The CDR3 DNA sequence: TGTGCCAGCAAGCGGGCGAACACTGAAGCTTTCTTT.

CDR3 nucleotides: TGCGCCAGCAGGCCCTCCGGGGGGACCTACAATGAGCAGTTCTTC. Protein sequence: CASRPSGGTYNEQFF. The V call is TRBV5-1, the J call TRBJ2-1; TRBD2 agrees at 7 bases. CDR1 and CDR2 from the germline V gene are SGHRS and YFSETQ. The CDR3 runs 15 residues. J gave up 2 bases and V 5 bases, and 7 bases lay outside the gene matches. Based on the CDR3 plus reference TRBV5-1 and TRBJ2-1, the full variable domain is KAGVTQTPRYLIKTRGQQVTLSCSPISGHRSVSWYQQTPGQGLQFLFEYFSETQRNKGNFPGRFSGRQFSNSRSEMNVSTLELGDSALYLCASRPSGGTYNEQFFGPGTRLTVL.

The chain links TRBV9 to TRBJ2-1, with D tentatively TRBD2 (6 bases). The germline gives CDR1 SGDLS, CDR2 YYNGEE. Trimming took off 6 bases at V and 4 bases at J, with 14 bases between the two ends. The length of the CDR3 is 14 residues. The CDR3 protein is CASTPDSGYNEQFF. Written as DNA, the CDR3 is TGTGCCAGCACCCCCGATAGCGGTTACAATGAGCAGTTCTTC. Complete variable domain (other parts from reference TRBV9 and TRBJ2-1): DSGVTQTPKHLITATGQRVTLRCSPRSGDLSVYWYQQSLDQGLQFLIQYYNGEERAKGNILERFSAQQFPDLHSELNLSSLELGDSALYFCASTPDSGYNEQFFGPGTRLTVL.

This chain uses TRBV11-2 with TRBJ1-2, with TRBD1 matching over 9 bases. The germline V gene has CDR1 SGHAT and CDR2 FQNNGV. V gave up 5 bases and J gave up 4 bases; unmatched junction bases: 11. There are 16 residues in the CDR3. DNA of the CDR3: TGTGCCAGCAGCCCGGGACAGGGAGCGGGGGCCTATGGCTACACCTTC. Encoded protein: CASSPGQGAGAYGYTF. Filled out from reference TRBV11-2 and TRBJ1-2, the complete variable domain reads EAGVAQSPRYKIIEKRQSVAFWCNPISGHATLYWYQQILGQGPKLLIQFQNNGVVDDSQLPKDRFSAERLKGVDSTLKIQPAKLEDSAVYLCASSPGQGAGAYGYTFGSGTRLTVV.

The chain is built from TRBV11-2 and TRBJ2-5, with 9 bases that match TRBD2. The CDR3 loop spans 17 amino acids. Germline assignment: CDR1 SGHAT and CDR2 FQNNGV. V trimming: 1 base; J trimming: 5 bases; junction bases outside the gene matches: 11. This chain's CDR3 is CASSLGSGGRAGETQYF. In DNA form, the CDR3 reads TGTGCCAGCAGCTTAGGGTCCGGCGGGAGGGCCGGGGAGACCCAGTACTTC.

CDR3 in amino acids: CASTPGGSSGNTIYF. CDR3 nucleotide sequence: TGTGCCAGCACCCCGGGTGGATCCTCTGGAAACACCATATATTTT. The genes are TRBV6-5 and TRBJ1-3; no clear D gene. Germline V gene lookup returns CDR1 MNHEY and CDR2 SVGAGI. V lost 7 bases and J 0 bases, leaving 13 bases between the germline ends. There are 15 residues in the CDR3.

J is TRBJ2-7 and V is TRBV10-3; D perhaps matches TRBD2 (6 bases). In germline, CDR1 is ENHRY, CDR2 SYGVKD. V was trimmed by 6 bases and J by 5 bases, leaving 17 bases between them. This CDR3 has 14 amino acids. The CDR3 here is CAIRLSGGSDEQYF. CDR3 nucleotide sequence: TGTGCCATCAGACTATCCGGGGGTTCGGACGAGCAGTACTTC.

The V and J genes are TRBV11-3 and TRBJ2-7; 10 bases line up with TRBD1. The CDR3 is made up of 14 amino acids. Unmatched junction bases numbered 5, after V lost 5 bases and J lost 4 bases. CDR1 SGHNT and CDR2 YENEEA come from the germline V gene. DNA for the CDR3: TGTGCCAGCAGCCCACGGACAGGGGGATACGAGCAGTACTTC. Translated: CASSPRTGGYEQYF.

V usage is TRBV13 and J usage is TRBJ2-1, with 16 bases matching TRBD2. This CDR3 spans 18 amino acids. V was pared by 5 bases and J by 3 bases, with 7 bases of the junction left unmatched. Germline values: CDR1 PRHDT, CDR2 FYEKMQ (reference sequence). CDR3 bases: TGTGCCAGCAGCAAGGGACTAGCGGGGGGGCCCGACTACAATGAGCAGTTCTTC. It translates to CASSKGLAGGPDYNEQFF. Full variable domain (remainder filled in from reference TRBV13 and TRBJ2-1): AAGVIQSPRHLIKEKRETATLKCYPIPRHDTVYWYQQGPGQDPQFLISFYEKMQSDKGSIPDRFSAQQFSDYHSELNMSSLELGDSALYFCASSKGLAGGPDYNEQFFGPGTRLTVL.

The V and J genes are TRBV30 and TRBJ1-5; 7 bases agree with TRBD1. The V and J ends lost 5 bases and 1 base, in that order; junction bases with no gene match: 5. CDR1 and CDR2 (germline): GTSNPN, SVGIG (reference sequence). The CDR3 spans 14 residues. The CDR3 is CAWQGGRSNQPQHF. CDR3 sequence (DNA): TGTGCCTGGCAGGGGGGTAGGAGCAATCAGCCCCAGCATTTT.

The chain carries TRBV6-5 and TRBJ2-7; D perhaps matches TRBD1 (5 bases). Trimming pared 7 bases from V and 1 base from J, leaving 14 bases between. This CDR3 has 14 amino acids. The germline V gene encodes CDR1 MNHEY and CDR2 SVGAGI. The CDR3: CASTGAGKSYEQYF. The CDR3 DNA follows: TGTGCCAGCACCGGCGCAGGGAAGTCCTACGAGCAGTACTTC.

The chain is built from TRBV12-5 and TRBJ1-5; 7 bases agree with TRBD1. J lost 2 bases, V lost 1 base, and 5 bases had no gene match. The CDR3 totals 16 residues. Germline V gene sequence: CDR1 LGHNT, CDR2 FRNRAP. The CDR3 nucleotides read TGTGCTAGTGGTTTGGGATTAGGGGGCGGCAATCAGCCCCAGCATTTT. This translates into CASGLGLGGGNQPQHF. Complete variable domain (other parts from reference TRBV12-5 and TRBJ1-5): DARVTQTPRHKVTEMGQEVTMRCQPILGHNTVFWYRQTMMQGLELLAYFRNRAPLDDSGMPKDRFSAEMPDATLATLKIQPSEPRDSAVYFCASGLGLGGGNQPQHFGDGTRLSIL.

The rearrangement uses TRBV7-8 and TRBJ1-5; TRBD1 might be the D (6 bases). Germline V lookup: CDR1 SGHVS, CDR2 FQNEAQ. Between the trimmed V and J ends, which lost 5 bases and 6 bases, there was a span of 17 bases. CDR3 size: 15 residues. In DNA, the CDR3 is TGTGCCAGCAGCCAAAACACAGGGTTGAGTCAGCCCCAGCATTTT. It encodes CASSQNTGLSQPQHF. Full variable domain (rest looked up from reference TRBV7-8 and TRBJ1-5): GAGVSQSPRYKVAKRGQDVALRCDPISGHVSLFWYQQALGQGPEFLTYFQNEAQLDKSGLPSDRFFAERPEGSVSTLKIQRTQQEDSAVYLCASSQNTGLSQPQHFGDGTRLSIL.